This T cell receptor beta chain was found in a study of blood T cell repertoires in COVID-19. About the research overall: Sites in the United States, Italy and Spain provided acute and convalescent COVID-19 samples. In each case, the material was cDNA or gDNA derived from T cells, B-cell-depleted T cells, or PBMCs.

Germline V gene sequence: CDR1 SGHNT, CDR2 YYREEE (reference sequence). V gave up 1 base and J gave up 4 bases, with 14 bases separating them. The CDR3 has 15 amino acids. In the original processing: Amplified reference gene primers provided the basis for estimating nucleated cell counts. Using immunoSEQ multiplex PCR, the repertoire was profiled, and TCRdb retains in-frame clones only, with some absent. Clone size and V and J calls were adopted from that table, with D and trimming inferred from the DNA. The sample shows hundreds of thousands of clones, around 84% of them seen only once. The sample comprised peripheral blood. This TCR came from a middle-aged man with acute or convalescent COVID-19. The gene calls are TRBV5-4 and TRBJ1-2; the D gene is possibly TRBD1 (6 bases). Written as DNA, the CDR3 is TGTGCCAGCAGCTTGTATCTAGGGGGATCCTATGGCTACACCTTC. The encoded protein is CASSLYLGGSYGYTF.